This paragraph reports one TCR beta chain. This specimen comes from a study of blood T cell repertoires in COVID-19. TCRdb's table, derived via immunoSEQ multiplex PCR, lists solely in-frame clones and lacks some. Among fewer than 500,000 clones listed, more than 75% were seen once. This receptor was taken from a woman aged 25 to 39 with acute COVID-19. Sequencing was performed on PBMCs or T cells enriched from blood (not recorded which).

CDR3 coding DNA: TGTGCCAGCACCGTTGAGAAGAACACTGAAGCTTTCTTT. Translating gives CASTVEKNTEAFF. The chain employs TRBV6-5 and TRBJ1-1; D gene uncertain. Trimming took off 7 bases at V and 1 base at J, with 10 bases between the two ends. CDR3 length: 13 residues. Germline V gives CDR1 MNHEY, CDR2 SVGAGI.